One T cell receptor beta chain is described in this entry. Its antigen remains unidentified. The PCR contained 60 Vbeta and 13 Jbeta primers. Profiled with immunoSEQ multiplex PCR; TCRdb holds only in-frame clones, not every one. The table includes around 150,000 clones, roughly 80% detected once. This specimen belongs to a study of cytomegalovirus exposure and HLA in healthy donors. The V gene lost 1 base and the J gene lost 3 bases, with 13 bases spanning the gap. From germline, CDR1 is LGHNA and CDR2 YSLEER. The CDR3 is 16 residues long. Study-level results: Sequencing had likely introduced a cluster of highly shared sequence variants as an artifact. Rare TCR sequences predominated, though certain public TCRs were found in many donors.

This clonotype originated in a man between 50 and 59 years old in good health and CMV-seropositive. The rearrangement links TRBV4-3 to TRBJ2-4; possible D gene TRBD1, 6 bases. Sequenced input: PBMCs. The CDR3 nucleotides are TGCGCCAGCAGCCAAGTGGGGCAGGGGCTCAAAAACATTCAGTACTTC. It specifies CASSQVGQGLKNIQYF.